This TCR beta chain was profiled in a study of neurological immune-mediated disorders. General study results and limits: Expanded clones shared no CDR3 amino acid sequences across subjects, suggesting private repertoires in all groups. The greatest degree of TCR clonal expansion was observed in HTLV-1-associated myelopathy, with the lowest in multiple sclerosis, below that of healthy controls.

Ten or more counts support this clonotype. What it recognizes is unknown. TCRdb reanalysed the 5' RACE reads using MiXCR and keeps one entry per CDR3 protein. Of some 41,000 distinct CDR3 sequences in the sample, more than 12% were seen once. This CDR3 contains 14 residues. Germline assignment: CDR1 SGHTA and CDR2 FQGNSA. V dropped 5 bases and J dropped 3 bases, with 11 bases sitting between them. The chain couples TRBV7-2 to TRBJ1-5; D not certain. The sequenced material came from CD4+ T cells from blood. The sequence derives from a woman in her sixties with HTLV-1-associated myelopathy (HAM/TSP). The CDR3 region has the DNA TGTGCCAGCAGCCCCGGGTTGAACAATCAGCCCCAGCATTTT. Protein sequence: CASSPGLNNQPQHF.